A selection of T cell receptor beta chains follows, all from one sample in a study of radiotherapy plus CTLA-4 blockade in lung cancer. Generated by immunoSEQ multiplex PCR, the TCRdb table keeps only in-frame clones and is missing some. The table lists 120,000 or so clones, nearly 80% of them singletons. This specimen consisted of peripheral blood, obtained from a patient treated with radiotherapy plus ipilimumab. The receptor set was obtained from a human donor with non-small cell lung cancer who had a partial response to radiotherapy plus ipilimumab. CDR3s include the opening cysteine and the closing phenylalanine or tryptophan. The order of the fields is clone size, J gene, D gene, V gene, CDR3 protein, CDR3 DNA. The D gene is left open where the match is weak. Size tells how often a clone was seen (once, few, many) or the class of an expanded clone, and some rows leave it out.

size: .; J: TRBJ1-1; D: .; V: TRBV5-1; CDR3: CASSQNPGGRNTEAFF; DNA: TGCGCCAGCAGCCAGAACCCCGGGGGGAGGAACACTGAAGCTTTCTTT
size: once; J: TRBJ2-7; D: TRBD2; V: TRBV28; CDR3: CASRLSGKVYEQYF; DNA: TGTGCCAGCAGATTAAGCGGGAAAGTCTACGAGCAGTACTTC
size: .; J: TRBJ2-1; D: .; V: TRBV18; CDR3: CASSPGQSSYNEQFF; DNA: TGTGCCAGCTCACCGGGGCAGAGCTCCTACAATGAGCAGTTCTTC
size: .; J: TRBJ1-5; D: TRBD1; V: TRBV30; CDR3: CAWSGDRGFNQPQHF; DNA: TGTGCCTGGAGTGGAGACAGGGGATTCAATCAGCCCCAGCATTTT
size: .; J: TRBJ2-3; D: TRBD1; V: TRBV5-1; CDR3: CASSPTGPLNTQYF; DNA: TGCGCCAGCAGCCCGACAGGGCCGTTGAATACGCAGTATTTT
size: .; J: TRBJ2-2; D: .; V: TRBV5-6; CDR3: CASSLELGNTGELFF; DNA: TGTGCCAGCAGCTTGGAACTAGGGAACACCGGGGAGCTGTTTTTT
size: .; J: TRBJ2-5; D: .; V: TRBV19; CDR3: CASSGGGPYQETQYF; DNA: TGTGCCAGTAGTGGGGGGGGGCCCTACCAAGAGACCCAGTACTTC
size: .; J: TRBJ2-1; D: TRBD2; V: TRBV5-1; CDR3: CASSAGLAGEGEQFF; DNA: TGCGCCAGCAGCGCGGGACTAGCGGGAGAGGGTGAGCAGTTCTTC
size: once; J: TRBJ2-2; D: .; V: TRBV19; CDR3: CASSIFIGFTGVNTGELFF; DNA: TGTGCCAGTAGTATATTTATAGGGTTTACGGGAGTGAACACCGGGGAGCTGTTTTTT
size: .; J: TRBJ1-1; D: .; V: TRBV6-1; CDR3: CASNMLGGDTEAFF; DNA: TGTGCCAGCAACATGTTAGGGGGTGACACTGAAGCTTTCTTT
size: .; J: TRBJ1-1; D: TRBD1; V: TRBV6-4; CDR3: CASSDSTHRDRFTEAFF; DNA: TGTGCCAGCAGTGACTCGACCCACCGGGACAGGTTCACTGAAGCTTTCTTT
size: .; J: TRBJ1-5; D: .; V: TRBV30; CDR3: CAWNYRANQPQHF; DNA: TGTGCCTGGAATTACAGAGCCAATCAGCCCCAGCATTTT
size: .; J: TRBJ2-3; D: .; V: TRBV7-2; CDR3: CASSLSGGMGTDTQYF; DNA: TGTGCCAGCAGCTTATCAGGCGGGATGGGTACAGATACGCAGTATTTT
size: few; J: TRBJ1-4; D: TRBD1; V: TRBV19; CDR3: CASSFVQGNNEKLFF; DNA: TGTGCCAGTAGTTTCGTACAGGGGAACAATGAAAAACTGTTTTTT
size: .; J: TRBJ2-1; D: TRBD2; V: TRBV6-1; CDR3: CASTVTSGSNEQFF; DNA: TGTGCCAGCACCGTGACTAGCGGGTCAAATGAGCAGTTCTTC